A selection of T cell receptor beta chains follows, all from one sample in a study of cytomegalovirus exposure and HLA in healthy donors. Profiling relied on immunoSEQ multiplex PCR, and the TCRdb table lists in-frame clones only, not all of them. In the table there are 150,000 to 200,000 clones, about 80% of which are singletons. The specimen was PBMCs. The receptors come from a middle-aged man in good health and CMV-seropositive. CDR3s include the opening cysteine and the closing phenylalanine or tryptophan. Fields, in order: V gene, clone size, J gene, CDR3 protein. A row's size may be missing; if present it is once, few, many or a size class.

TRBV2,-,TRBJ1-5,CASRDQDGGNQPQHF
TRBV30,-,TRBJ2-7,CAWSVQLDEQYF
TRBV7-9,-,TRBJ1-1,CASSFGVDEAFF
TRBV7-9,-,TRBJ1-2,CASSIRDTGYGYTF
TRBV6-5,-,TRBJ2-5,CASTSSGRETQYF
TRBV27,-,TRBJ1-6,CASRPRPQSSYNSPLHF
TRBV23-1,-,TRBJ2-3,CASSQRALPSTDTQYF
TRBV7-9,once,TRBJ2-5,CASSVLTSGGMKTQYF
TRBV7-2,few,TRBJ1-1,CASSARVLTEAFF
TRBV27,-,TRBJ1-1,CASSLSGANTEAFF
TRBV25-1,once,TRBJ1-5,CASSEGNQPQHF
TRBV7-9,-,TRBJ1-2,CASSLGEYGYTF
TRBV27,-,TRBJ2-6,CASSLWPGVEANVLTF
TRBV2,-,TRBJ1-5,CASSGQGGRNQPQHF
TRBV5-1,-,TRBJ1-2,CASSERETGYGYTF
TRBV19,once,TRBJ1-1,CASSHLSRDRFNTEAFF
TRBV18,once,TRBJ1-2,CASSPDRDYGYTF
TRBV9,few,TRBJ2-5,CATGSGGQETQYF
TRBV5-6,-,-,CASSLVIGGEPYEQYF
TRBV7-8,-,TRBJ1-5,CASSGQTGDNNQPQHF
TRBV5-1,-,TRBJ1-1,CASRVGISEGMNTEAFF
TRBV19,-,TRBJ2-2,CASSTRARGDSGELFF
TRBV19,few,TRBJ1-1,CASSIGNGITEAFF
TRBV6-1,-,TRBJ2-7,CASRTGYEQYF
TRBV7-2,-,TRBJ2-5,CASSYGLSRGGEETQYF
TRBV7-9,-,TRBJ2-5,CASRPTGGPETQYF
TRBV7-6,few,TRBJ1-5,CASSFSEEQPQHF
TRBV4-2,once,TRBJ1-2,CASSQGATGLNYGYTF
TRBV5-4,few,TRBJ1-2,CASSLVRDIDYGYTF
TRBV5-5,-,TRBJ2-7,CASVRPGAPYEQYF
TRBV6-5,-,TRBJ2-1,CASSLFGTSSYNEQFF
TRBV7-2,-,TRBJ2-5,CASSLGFGRAGGSAETQYF
TRBV5-6,-,TRBJ2-7,CASSSGTGSDEQYF
TRBV19,-,TRBJ1-2,CASSPSRGQRKGYTF
TRBV5-5,-,TRBJ1-6,CASSLDQGALTPLHF
TRBV9,-,TRBJ1-2,CASSADRVTLNYGYTF
TRBV7-9,-,TRBJ2-3,CASSLYPAGGRRGTDTQYF
TRBV5-6,-,TRBJ2-5,CASSWDTFEPYF
TRBV29-1,-,TRBJ1-2,CSVGQGANYGYTF
TRBV19,-,TRBJ1-5,CASSMEGGNQPQHF
TRBV7-9,-,TRBJ2-5,CASSSDHRVRETQYF